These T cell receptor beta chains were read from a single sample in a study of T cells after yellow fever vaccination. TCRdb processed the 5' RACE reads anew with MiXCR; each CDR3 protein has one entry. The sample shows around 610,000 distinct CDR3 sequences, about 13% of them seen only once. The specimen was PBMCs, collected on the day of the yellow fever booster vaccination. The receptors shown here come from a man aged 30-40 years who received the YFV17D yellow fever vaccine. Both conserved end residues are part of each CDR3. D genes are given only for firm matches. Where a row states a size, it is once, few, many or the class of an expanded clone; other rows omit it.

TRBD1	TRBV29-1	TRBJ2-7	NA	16	TGCAGCGTTGAAGATCGGGGGGACAGGGGGATCTACGAGCAGTACTTC	CSVEDRGDRGIYEQYF
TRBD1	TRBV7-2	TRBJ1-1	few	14	TGTGCCAGCAGCCCGTCGAGACAGGGAACTGAAGCTTTCTTT	CASSPSRQGTEAFF
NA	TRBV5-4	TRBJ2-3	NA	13	TGTGCCAGCACCCTGTGGGATTCAGATACGCAGTATTTT	CASTLWDSDTQYF
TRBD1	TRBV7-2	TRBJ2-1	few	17	TGTGCCAGCAGCTCCCCTCGGCAGGACAGGGTCCACAATGAGCAGTTCTTC	CASSSPRQDRVHNEQFF
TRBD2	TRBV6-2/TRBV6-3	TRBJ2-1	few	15	TGTGCCAGCAGTTACTCTGGACTAGCGTACAATGAGCAGTTCTTC	CASSYSGLAYNEQFF
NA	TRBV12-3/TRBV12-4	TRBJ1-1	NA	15	TGTGCCAGCAGGCTAGACGGGGGCTCGAACACTGAAGCTTTCTTT	CASRLDGGSNTEAFF
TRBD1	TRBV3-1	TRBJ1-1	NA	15	TGTGCCAGCAGCCTCCCCCAGACAGGGGGTACTGAAGCTTTCTTT	CASSLPQTGGTEAFF
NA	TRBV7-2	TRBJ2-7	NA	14	TGTGCCAGCAGCAAGGACTATCTGGACTACGTGCAGTACTTC	CASSKDYLDYVQYF
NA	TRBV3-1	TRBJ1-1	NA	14	TGTGCCAGCAGCCAAGGGACATCCTTTAGTGAAGCTTTCTTT	CASSQGTSFSEAFF
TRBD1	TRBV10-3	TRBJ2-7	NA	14	TGTGCCACTACGGGACAGCCGATTGGGAACGAGCAGTACTTC	CATTGQPIGNEQYF
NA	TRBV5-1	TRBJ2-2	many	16	TGCGCCAGCAGCTTGGGCCCCCTGGGGGGCACCGGGGAGCTGTTTTTT	CASSLGPLGGTGELFF
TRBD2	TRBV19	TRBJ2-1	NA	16	TGTGCCAGTAGTATAGATAACGCGGGGGGCTACAATGAGCAGTTCTTC	CASSIDNAGGYNEQFF
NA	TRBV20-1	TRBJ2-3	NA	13	TGCAGTGCCAGCATGGGTGGCACAGATACGCAGTATTTT	CSASMGGTDTQYF
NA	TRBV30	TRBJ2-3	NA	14	TGTGCCTGCGGAGTAGGGGGGAGCACAGATACGCAGTATTTT	CACGVGGSTDTQYF
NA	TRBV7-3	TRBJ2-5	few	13	TGTGCCAGCAGCTACTACGGGGGAGAGACCCAGTACTTC	CASSYYGGETQYF
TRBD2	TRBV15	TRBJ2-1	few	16	TGTGCCACCAGCGGCTTTAGCGGGAGGGCATACAATGAGCAGTTCTTC	CATSGFSGRAYNEQFF
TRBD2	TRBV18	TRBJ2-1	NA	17	TGTGCCAGCTCATTTACTAGCGCCAGTCGCTCCTACAATGAGCAGTTCTTC	CASSFTSASRSYNEQFF
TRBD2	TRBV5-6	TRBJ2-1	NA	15	TGTGCCAGCAGCTTGGATGGCGGGAGTGTCGATGAGCAGTTCTTC	CASSLDGGSVDEQFF
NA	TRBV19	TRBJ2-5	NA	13	TGTGCCAGTAGTATGAGGGCGGAAGAGACCCAGTACTTC	CASSMRAEETQYF
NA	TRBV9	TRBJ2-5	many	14	TGTGCCAGCAGCGTAAGCCCGGGGCGAGAGACCCAGTACTTC	CASSVSPGRETQYF
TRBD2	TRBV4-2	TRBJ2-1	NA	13	TGTGCCAGCAGCCGGGGGGGTAGGAATGAGCAGTTCTTC	CASSRGGRNEQFF
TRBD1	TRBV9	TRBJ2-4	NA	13	TGTGCCAGCAGCTCGCGACAGGGAAACATTCAGTACTTC	CASSSRQGNIQYF
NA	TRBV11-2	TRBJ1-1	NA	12	TGTGCCAGCAGCTCCCCTCCGGCTGAAGCTTTCTTT	CASSSPPAEAFF
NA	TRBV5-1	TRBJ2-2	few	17	TGCGCCAGCAGTTCCCGAGTGGACAGCTGGAACACCGGGGAGCTGTTTTTT	CASSSRVDSWNTGELFF
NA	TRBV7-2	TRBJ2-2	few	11	TGTGTTAGCGCAGCCGGCGGGGAGCTGTTTTTT	CVSAAGGELFF
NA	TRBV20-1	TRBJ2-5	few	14	TGCAGTGCTAAGGGGGGACTCTTAAAAGAGACCCAGTACTTC	CSAKGGLLKETQYF
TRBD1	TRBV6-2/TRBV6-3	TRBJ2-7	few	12	TGTGCCAGCACCCAGGGGGTTTTCGAGCAGTACTTC	CASTQGVFEQYF
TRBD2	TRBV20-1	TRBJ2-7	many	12	TGCAGTGCTAGGTCGGGGGGCTACGAGCAGTACTTC	CSARSGGYEQYF
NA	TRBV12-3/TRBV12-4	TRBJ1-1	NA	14	TGTGCCAGCATGACGGGGGCTATGAACACTGAAGCTTTCTTT	CASMTGAMNTEAFF
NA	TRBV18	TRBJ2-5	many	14	TGTGCCAGCTCACCAACTAGGGGACGAGAGACCCAGTACTTC	CASSPTRGRETQYF
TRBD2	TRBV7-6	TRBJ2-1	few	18	TGTGCCAGCAGCTTAGTAAAGGCTAGCGGGGGTCAGGGCAATGAGCAGTTCTTC	CASSLVKASGGQGNEQFF
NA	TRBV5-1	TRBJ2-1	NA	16	TGCGCCAGCAGCCCGGCGGGGTCCTTTTCTAACAATGAGCAGTTCTTC	CASSPAGSFSNNEQFF
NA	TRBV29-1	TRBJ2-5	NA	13	TGCAGCGCCCTCGTTGCGGGGCATGAGACCCAGTACTTC	CSALVAGHETQYF
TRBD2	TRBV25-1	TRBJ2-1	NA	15	TGTGCCAGCAGTGAATTTACGGGAGGGGGGAATGAGCAGTTCTTC	CASSEFTGGGNEQFF
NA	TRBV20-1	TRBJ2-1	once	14	TGCAGTGCTAGCCACCTAGTGACCTACAATGAGCAGTTCTTC	CSASHLVTYNEQFF
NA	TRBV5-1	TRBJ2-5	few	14	TGCGCCAGCAGTCAAGTGGACTTTAAAGAGACCCAGTACTTC	CASSQVDFKETQYF